This is a list of T cell receptor beta chains from one sample in a study of blood T cell repertoires in COVID-19. The data were produced by immunoSEQ multiplex PCR, yet TCRdb's version contains in-frame clones alone and is incomplete. The repertoire holds fewer than 250,000 clones, with about nine tenths as singletons. Sequencing was done on a sample of peripheral blood. Receptor source: a man aged 25-40 years with COVID-19, enrolled during active disease. Both conserved end residues are part of each CDR3. The order of the fields is J gene, clone size, D gene, V gene, CDR3 DNA, CDR3 protein. A D gene is named only where the DNA matches it firmly. A clone size is listed for some rows: how often the clone was seen (once, few, many), or a class if it is expanded.

TRBJ2-2 | . | TRBD1 | TRBV25-1 | TGTGCCAGCAGTGGTTCGCGAACAGGGGCGTACACCGGGGAGCTGTTTTTT | CASSGSRTGAYTGELFF
TRBJ2-3 | . | . | TRBV7-3 | TGTGCCAGCAGCGCCTCCTACACAGATACGCAGTATTTT | CASSASYTDTQYF
TRBJ1-2 | . | . | TRBV3-1/TRBV3-2 | TGTGCCAGCAGCACCGTCCAGGGTTACTACACCTTC | CASSTVQGYYTF
TRBJ1-5 | few | . | TRBV6-5 | TGTGCCAGCAGTTCGCTGGCGGGGGGTGGTCAGCCCCAGCATTTT | CASSSLAGGGQPQHF
TRBJ1-1 | . | . | TRBV5-4 | TGTGCCAGCAGCCTTGGAACGCGGGTGAACACTGAAGCTTTCTTT | CASSLGTRVNTEAFF
TRBJ1-1 | . | TRBD1 | TRBV6-5 | TGTGCCAGCAAAAACCAGGGGGTTAACACTGAAGCTTTCTTT | CASKNQGVNTEAFF
TRBJ1-2 | . | TRBD1 | TRBV3-1/TRBV3-2 | TGTGCCAGCAGCCAGAATACAGGGGGCAGGGGCTACACCTTC | CASSQNTGGRGYTF
TRBJ1-2 | once | . | TRBV5-1 | TGCGCCAGCAGCACACGGACCCAGGGGACCCATGGCTACACCTTC | CASSTRTQGTHGYTF
TRBJ1-6 | . | TRBD1 | TRBV9 | TGTGCCAGCAGCCCAACCCGGGACAGCTATAATTCACCCCTCCACTTT | CASSPTRDSYNSPLHF
TRBJ2-1 | . | . | TRBV9 | TGTGCCAGCAGCGTTCAGGCCTACAATGAGCAGTTCTTC | CASSVQAYNEQFF
TRBJ2-1 | . | . | TRBV6-4 | TGTGCCAGCAGTGACTCCGGGAAGATCAACAATGAGCAGTTCTTC | CASSDSGKINNEQFF
TRBJ2-2 | . | TRBD1 | TRBV29-1 | TGCAGCGGTCGACAGGGTCACGGGGAGCTGTTTTTT | CSGRQGHGELFF
TRBJ2-3 | . | . | TRBV7-3 | TGTGCCAGCAGCTTAAATCAACGGGGTGCAGATACGCAGTATTTT | CASSLNQRGADTQYF
TRBJ2-2 | . | . | TRBV5-5 | TGTGCCAGCCTCGTAGGAGGGTTAAACACCGGGGAGCTGTTTTTT | CASLVGGLNTGELFF
TRBJ1-1 | . | TRBD1 | TRBV19 | TGTGCCAGTAGTATTAGGCTTGGGGGGACAGGCGTCACTGAAGCTTTCTTT | CASSIRLGGTGVTEAFF
TRBJ1-3 | . | . | TRBV7-9 | TGTGCCAGCAGCGCCGACGGGGTGCAGGGAAACACCATATATTTT | CASSADGVQGNTIYF
TRBJ1-2 | . | . | TRBV25-1 | TGTGCCAGCAGTGAATCCTATCGGAGATACTATGGCTACACCTTC | CASSESYRRYYGYTF
TRBJ2-1 | once | TRBD1 | TRBV9 | TGTGCCAGCAGCGTCGGGGGACAGGACCACAATGAGCAGTTCTTC | CASSVGGQDHNEQFF
TRBJ2-1 | . | . | TRBV5-4 | TGTGCCAGCAGCTTGATGGCAGTCAATGAGCAGTTCTTC | CASSLMAVNEQFF
TRBJ1-2 | . | TRBD1 | TRBV29-1 | TGCAGCGTTGAAGGGAATATACGGACAGGGACGAGCTACACCTTC | CSVEGNIRTGTSYTF
TRBJ2-7 | few | . | TRBV27 | TGTGCCAGCAGTTCACCCGGGACACCAGGGGTAGGCTACGAGCAGTACTTC | CASSSPGTPGVGYEQYF
TRBJ1-3 | . | . | TRBV7-2 | TGTGCCAGCAGCCCAGTGGCAGGAGGAAACACCATATATTTT | CASSPVAGGNTIYF
TRBJ1-2 | . | TRBD1 | TRBV19 | TGTGCCAGTAGTAACAGGGGTGACGGCTACACCTTC | CASSNRGDGYTF
TRBJ1-5 | once | . | TRBV6-5 | TGTGCCAGCGAAGCGGGTAATAGCAATCAGCCCCAGCATTTT | CASEAGNSNQPQHF
TRBJ2-5 | . | . | TRBV3-1/TRBV3-2 | TGTGCCAGCAGCCAAGATAGACGGGGGGCAGGAGGTATCCAGACCCAGTACTTC | CASSQDRRGAGGIQTQYF
TRBJ1-2 | . | . | TRBV3-1/TRBV3-2 | TGTGCCAGCAGCCATAATTCGGTAACGGGAGGTGAGGGCTACACCTTC | CASSHNSVTGGEGYTF
TRBJ1-5 | . | . | TRBV10-3 | TGTGCCATCAGTGAGTCAGCCCACAGGGGCAATCAGCCCCAGCATTTT | CAISESAHRGNQPQHF
TRBJ2-1 | few | TRBD2 | TRBV27 | TGTGCCAGCACCTCCGGACTAGGCAATGAGCAGTTCTTC | CASTSGLGNEQFF
TRBJ2-5 | once | TRBD1 | TRBV9 | TGTGCCAGCAGCCTCCGGGACAGGGCCCCGGAGACCCAGTACTTC | CASSLRDRAPETQYF
TRBJ2-5 | . | . | TRBV4-1 | TGCGCCAGCAGCCAATCAGGGACTGAGACCCAGTACTTC | CASSQSGTETQYF
TRBJ1-2 | . | TRBD1 | TRBV6-2/TRBV6-3 | TGTGCCAGCAGTTACACCACAATGACAGGGGCTAACTATGGCTACACCTTC | CASSYTTMTGANYGYTF
TRBJ1-2 | once | TRBD1 | TRBV29-1 | TGCAGCGCCCTGACAGGGGATGGCTACACCTTC | CSALTGDGYTF
TRBJ2-5 | . | . | TRBV14 | TGTGCCAGCAGCCAAGATCCGGGGGGCGGGGTAGGCCAAGAGACCCAGTACTTC | CASSQDPGGGVGQETQYF
TRBJ1-2 | . | TRBD1 | TRBV5-5 | TGTGCCAGCAGCTTGCCTATAGGACAGGTCTATGGCTACACCTTC | CASSLPIGQVYGYTF
TRBJ2-2 | once | TRBD2 | TRBV19 | TGTGCCAGTTTGTTAGCGGGGGATACCACCGGGGAGCTGTTTTTT | CASLLAGDTTGELFF
TRBJ1-1 | . | . | TRBV6-5 | TGTGCCAGCAGTTACCAGGCGAACACTGAAGCTTTCTTT | CASSYQANTEAFF
TRBJ2-5 | . | . | TRBV7-3 | TGTGCCAGCAGCTTAACGCCAAGACAAGAAACCCAGTACTTC | CASSLTPRQETQYF